This T cell receptor beta chain was sequenced in a study of blood T cell repertoires in COVID-19 (dated by TCRdb to 2020 to 2022). Study-wide context: Samples from collaborators originated in the United States, Italy and Spain and spanned both the acute and convalescent phases of COVID-19. The material from the prospective study consisted of cDNA or gDNA derived from T cells, B-cell-depleted T cells, or PBMCs. Deeply sampled blood TCRbeta repertoires from subjects exposed to, actively infected with, or recovered from COVID-19 were included in the dataset. HLA class I and class II types, where available, came from metadata supplied by the sample provider rather than from assay-based typing. The sample metadata nearly always contained a de-identified subject ID, COVID-19 status, age in years and sex. Samples were obtained from the ongoing ImmuneRACE study (first 160 participants) and from some 1,200 subjects provided by 6 global collaborators. The repertoires were released in a freely available public database intended as a resource for research on the immune response to SARS-CoV-2.

Whole blood was collected in K2EDTA tubes by collaborating institutions according to the institutions' own protocols. For TCRbeta analysis, collaborators shipped samples as frozen whole blood, isolated PBMCs, or DNA extracted from either of those sample types. Study-wide findings and limitations: The amount of clinical and demographic metadata varied by source and participant and was provided uncurated.

The CDR3 sequence holds 13 residues, the cysteine and phenylalanine included. The only DNA kept is the CDR3, 39 bases in frame from the first base. V drops 5 bases and J drops 0 bases, leaving 8 bases in between. As concerns this clone: Its recognized antigen is unknown. It has no much larger one-base neighbor in the sample; base qualities were not kept.

TCRbeta CDR3 regions were amplified from genomic DNA by means of the immunoSEQ Assay, a bias-controlled multiplex PCR. In the paper's pipeline: Within the assay, amplification of reference gene primers was used to estimate how many nucleated cells each sample contained. Sequence reads were collapsed and filtered to measure the absolute abundance of every unique TCRbeta CDR3 rearrangement. Productive Simpson clonality was computed per sample as the square root of Simpson's diversity index over productive rearrangements. TCRdb provides this immuneACCESS table in a form limited to in-frame rearrangements. Some clones are lacking; in checked studies, under half of them reflect an unresolved V gene, and why the rest are absent is not known. That table gives V, J and clone size, and the DNA gave D and trimming. The sample has about 110,000 clones on record, just under 90% of them singletons. About 1.1% of the sample rests with the top ten.

The chain couples TRBV12-3 or TRBV12-4 to TRBJ2-7; matching of 5 bases hints at TRBD1 as the D gene. What was sequenced was peripheral blood. The TCR sequence derives from a human donor in a cohort sampled during active COVID-19. The sequence in DNA is TGTGCCAGCAGTCCAGGGCACTCCTACGAGCAGTACTTC. This codes for CASSPGHSYEQYF.